The 2 T cell receptor beta chains presented below share a single source sample, sequenced in a study of cytomegalovirus exposure and HLA in healthy donors. The PCR used 60 Vbeta and 13 Jbeta primers. Measured with immunoSEQ multiplex PCR; TCRdb has only the in-frame clones, and not every one. The sample has about 160,000 clones, roughly 76% seen once. The sequenced sample consisted of PBMCs. Source of these receptors: a woman aged 45 to 65 in good health and CMV-seronegative.

The chain is built from TRBV9 and TRBJ1-3; D might be TRBD1 (5 bases). Germline lookup yields CDR1 SGDLS and CDR2 YYNGEE. Trimming left V 3 bases short and J 4 bases short, with 14 bases between. The CDR3 runs to 15 residues. The CDR3 sequence is CASSDQGGGGNTIYF. CDR3 coding DNA: TGTGCCAGCAGCGACCAGGGAGGCGGCGGAAACACCATATATTTT.

The CDR3 coding sequence is TGCGCCAGCAGTCACCTATCGCGTGGGCAGCCAGTGGCCAAAAACATTCAGTACTTC. Translating gives CASSHLSRGQPVAKNIQYF. The chain is built from TRBV23-1 and TRBJ2-4; D is ambiguous. TRBV23-1 is an open reading frame whose function is uncertain. The ends were cut back, 3 bases at V and 1 base at J, with 22 bases in the middle. This CDR3 spans 19 amino acids.